This paragraph covers one T cell receptor beta chain sequence. Its antigen is currently unknown. This specimen belongs to a study of identical twins. The germline CDR1 and CDR2 sequences are SQVTM and ANQGSEA. The CDR3 is 13 residues long. Trimming took off 8 bases at V and 1 base at J, with 14 bases between the two ends. TCRdb reprocessed the 5' RACE reads via MiXCR and lists one record per CDR3 protein. The data contain 450,000 or so distinct CDR3 sequences, 24% of them singletons. General study results and limits: Beta out-of-frame sequences showed weaker excess twin sharing. There were fewer insertions in abundant cord blood beta clonotypes, but memory repertoires showed no such pattern.

These data also formed part of another study, on T cells expressing NK-cell markers.

This sequence joins TRBV29-1 and TRBJ1-1, with D perhaps TRBD1 (6 bases). Sequenced input: CD4+ T cells sorted from blood. The receptor comes from a woman between 18 and 29 years old in good health. The CDR3 DNA is TGCAGCTCATGGGGGCAGACGAACACTGAAGCTTTCTTT. The encoded protein is CSSWGQTNTEAFF.